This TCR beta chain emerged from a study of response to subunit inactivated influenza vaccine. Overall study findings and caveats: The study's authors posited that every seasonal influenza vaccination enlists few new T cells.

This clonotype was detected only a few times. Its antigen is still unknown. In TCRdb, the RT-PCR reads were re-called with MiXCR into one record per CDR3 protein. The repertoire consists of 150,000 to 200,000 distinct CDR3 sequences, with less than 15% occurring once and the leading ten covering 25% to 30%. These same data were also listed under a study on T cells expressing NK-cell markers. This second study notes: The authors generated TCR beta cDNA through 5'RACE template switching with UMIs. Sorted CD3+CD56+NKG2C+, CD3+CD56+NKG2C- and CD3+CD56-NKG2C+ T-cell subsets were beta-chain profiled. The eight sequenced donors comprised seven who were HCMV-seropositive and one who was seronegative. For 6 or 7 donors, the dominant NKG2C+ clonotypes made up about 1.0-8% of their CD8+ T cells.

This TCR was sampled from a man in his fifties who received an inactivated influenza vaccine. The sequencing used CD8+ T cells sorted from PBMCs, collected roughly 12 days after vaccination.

The CDR3 nucleotides read TGTGCCAGCAGTTCGGGACAGGGGAACGACAATGAGCAGTTCTTC. It codes for CASSSGQGNDNEQFF. J is TRBJ2-1 and V is TRBV28; TRBD1 matches at 10 bases. Germline lookup yields CDR1 MDHEN and CDR2 SYDVKM. The CDR3 covers 15 residues. J gave up 5 bases and V 4 bases, and 5 bases lay outside the gene matches.